One sample yielded the 18 T cell receptor beta chains listed below, sequenced in a study of blood T cell repertoires in COVID-19. Some clones are missing from TCRdb's copy, which holds only in-frame ones; the method was immunoSEQ multiplex PCR. The data contain around 97,000 clones, around nine tenths of them singletons. Material: peripheral blood. These receptor sequences come from a man aged 50 to 59 in a cohort sampled during active COVID-19.

This chain joins TRBV5-5 and TRBJ2-3; tentatively, D is TRBD1 (6 bases). The CDR3 has 14 amino acids. V was pared by 4 bases and J by 2 bases, with 11 bases between. The germline V gene encodes CDR1 SGHKS and CDR2 YYEKEE (reference sequence). CDR3 sequence: CASSQDSFTDTQYF. The CDR3 DNA sequence: TGTGCCAGCAGCCAGGACAGCTTCACAGATACGCAGTATTTT. The full variable domain, in which reference TRBV5-5 and TRBJ2-3 provide the parts outside the CDR3, is DAGVTQSPTHLIKTRGQQVTLRCSPISGHKSVSWYQQVLGQGPQFIFQYYEKEERGRGNFPDRFSARQFPNYSSELNVNALLLGDSALYLCASSQDSFTDTQYFGPGTRLTVL.

The V gene is TRBV15, the J gene TRBJ1-5; 9 positions agree with TRBD1. The germline V gene encodes CDR1 LNHNV and CDR2 YYDKDF (reference sequence). The CDR3 covers 16 residues. With 2 bases clipped from V and 5 bases from J, the junction kept 7 bases outside the gene matches. CDR3 sequence: CATSRKGQGPDQPQHF. The CDR3 nucleotides are TGTGCCACCAGCAGAAAGGGACAGGGTCCGGATCAGCCCCAGCATTTT.

The chain carries TRBV5-1 and TRBJ1-4; TRBD1 agrees at 9 bases. Trimming removed 2 bases from V and 7 bases from J; junction bases left unmatched: 6. This CDR3 has 15 amino acids. The germline CDR1 and CDR2 sequences are SGHRS and YFSETQ. Here the CDR3 DNA reads TGCGCCAGCAGCTTACGGACAGGGGTGGGTGAAAAACTGTTTTTT. The encoded protein is CASSLRTGVGEKLFF. The full variable domain, its missing parts supplied by reference TRBV5-1 and TRBJ1-4, is KAGVTQTPRYLIKTRGQQVTLSCSPISGHRSVSWYQQTPGQGLQFLFEYFSETQRNKGNFPGRFSGRQFSNSRSEMNVSTLELGDSALYLCASSLRTGVGEKLFFGSGTQLSVL.

This chain connects TRBV7-2 to TRBJ2-3, with 9 bases matching TRBD2. CDR1 and CDR2 (germline): SGHTA, FQGNSA. Trimming removed 1 base from V and 4 bases from J; junction bases left unmatched: 15. The CDR3 has 19 residues. Here the CDR3 reads CASSLDRPLAGKAADTQYF. The CDR3 region has the DNA TGTGCCAGCAGCTTAGACCGCCCCCTAGCGGGGAAAGCGGCAGATACGCAGTATTTT.

This chain joins TRBV7-9 and TRBJ2-7; the D gene is possibly TRBD2 (5 bases). The CDR3 runs 15 residues. V was pared by 2 bases and J by 0 bases, with 11 bases between. Germline V lookup: CDR1 SEHNR, CDR2 FQNEAQ (reference sequence). CDR3 sequence reads: CASSLRTGSSYEQYV. In DNA form, the CDR3 reads TGTGCCAGCAGCTTACGGACGGGAAGCTCCTACGAGCAGTACGTC.

The gene calls are TRBV14 and TRBJ2-3; a possible D gene is TRBD2 (6 bases). This CDR3 spans 14 amino acids. Germline V gives CDR1 SGHDN, CDR2 FVKESK. The V end lost 6 bases, the J end lost 3 bases, and 13 bases lay between the germline ends. CDR3 nucleotide sequence: TGTGCCAGCAGTTTCGGGGGTGGAACAGATACGCAGTATTTT. Its translation: CASSFGGGTDTQYF.

This chain connects TRBV5-4 to TRBJ2-2; 7 bases are a match to TRBD1. CDR3 size: 14 residues. Germline V gene lookup returns CDR1 SGHNT and CDR2 YYREEE (reference sequence). The V segment lost 4 bases and the J segment 5 bases; nucleotides outside the gene matches: 5. CDR3 region: CASSLQGRTGELFF. In DNA form, the CDR3 reads TGTGCCAGCAGCCTACAGGGGAGAACCGGGGAGCTGTTTTTT.

This clone appeared a single time. For the CDR3, the DNA is TGTGCCAGCAGCTTATCGGGGACAGGGTCTGGAAACACCATATATTTT. It is translated as CASSLSGTGSGNTIYF. The gene calls are TRBV7-6 and TRBJ1-3; 9 bases fit TRBD1. The junction had 3 bases not matched to a gene; V was cut back by 2 bases and J by 1 base. Germline loops: CDR1 SGHVS, CDR2 FNYEAQ. The CDR3 sequence is 16 residues long.

The chain couples TRBV7-9 to TRBJ1-1; TRBD1 matches at 9 bases. The CDR3 is made up of 14 amino acids. V lost 5 bases, J lost 7 bases, and 8 bases stayed unmatched. Germline CDR1 is SEHNR and CDR2 is FQNEAQ (reference sequence). DNA of the CDR3: TGTGCCAGCAGCCTCGGGACAGGGCACGATGAAGCTTTCTTT. Translated: CASSLGTGHDEAFF.

V usage is TRBV5-1 and J usage is TRBJ2-3; 8 nucleotides align to TRBD2. The germline V gene encodes CDR1 SGHRS and CDR2 YFSETQ. The CDR3 is made up of 13 amino acids. V lost 4 bases to trimming and J lost 8 bases; unmatched junction nucleotides: 6. The CDR3 is CASSPTSGRTQYF. DNA for the CDR3: TGCGCCAGCAGCCCTACTAGCGGCCGTACGCAGTATTTT.

This clone was counted only a few times. The chain couples TRBV7-2 to TRBJ2-2; perhaps TRBD1 as D (6 bases). The CDR3 has 15 residues. Germline CDR1 and CDR2: SGHTA and FQGNSA. Trimming stripped 1 base from V and 6 bases from J, with 12 bases between. The CDR3 spells CASSLGDTSPGELFF. The DNA for the CDR3 is TGTGCCAGCAGCTTAGGGGACACCTCACCCGGGGAGCTGTTTTTT.

This clone was observed a handful of times. The V and J genes are TRBV29-1 and TRBJ1-2; 7 bases match TRBD1. CDR3 length: 13 residues. CDR1 is SQVTM and CDR2 is ANQGSEA in the germline V gene. Losses at the gene ends were 8 bases for V and 2 bases for J; bases not matched to a gene: 8. The CDR3 reads CSIAGTENYGYTF. CDR3 DNA sequence: TGCAGCATAGCCGGGACAGAAAACTATGGCTACACCTTC.

The rearrangement links TRBV3-1 (or the pseudogene TRBV3-2) to TRBJ2-1; the D gene is possibly TRBD2 (5 bases). The CDR3 sequence is 13 residues long. Germline CDR1 is LGHDT and CDR2 is YNNKEL (reference sequence). Trimming pared 1 base from V and 15 bases from J, leaving 16 bases between. The CDR3 reads CASSQGTRGSLFF. Written as DNA, the CDR3 is TGTGCCAGCAGCCAAGGTACCCGCGGGTCCCTGTTCTTC.

V usage is TRBV13 and J usage is TRBJ2-3; D gene unclear. The length of the CDR3 is 13 residues. V lost 0 bases, J lost 6 bases, and 7 bases lay in between. Looked up from germline, CDR1 is PRHDT and CDR2 is FYEKMQ (reference sequence). For the CDR3, the DNA is TGTGCCAGCAGCTTAGGCTACCTGGATACGCAGTATTTT. It translates to CASSLGYLDTQYF.

The rearrangement links TRBV10-3 to TRBJ2-1; D is undetermined. Trimming removed 3 bases from V and 10 bases from J, with 13 bases in between. The germline CDR1 and CDR2 sequences are ENHRY and SYGVKD. This CDR3 is built from 13 residues. The CDR3 nucleotides read TGTGCCATCAGTGACTCGAGACGGCGGGAGCAGTTCTTC. It translates to CAISDSRRREQFF.

The J gene is TRBJ1-1, the V gene TRBV19; D is uncertain. The CDR3 spans 15 residues. Per germline, CDR1 LNHDA and CDR2 SQIVND (reference sequence). With 3 bases removed from V and 1 base from J, the gap between germline ends came to 12 bases. DNA of the CDR3: TGTGCCAGTAGTATTTCCCAGGCCCAGAACACTGAAGCTTTCTTT. Its translation: CASSISQAQNTEAFF.

The genes are TRBV18 and TRBJ2-3; D perhaps matches TRBD1 (5 bases). The CDR3 loop spans 14 amino acids. Germline assignment: CDR1 KGHSH and CDR2 LQKENI. V was pared by 4 bases and J by 0 bases, with 8 bases between. The CDR3 DNA follows: TGTGCCAGCTCACGTCAGGGTAGCACAGATACGCAGTATTTT. It is translated as CASSRQGSTDTQYF.

CDR3 in DNA: TGTGCCATCGGTACAGGGAACCGTAATGAAAAACTGTTTTTT. It specifies CAIGTGNRNEKLFF. The chain has TRBV28 and TRBJ1-4; weak D call: TRBD1 (6 bases). Between the trimmed V and J ends, which lost 10 bases and 4 bases, there was a span of 16 bases. Germline-derived CDR1 and CDR2 are MDHEN and SYDVKM. The CDR3 has 14 residues.